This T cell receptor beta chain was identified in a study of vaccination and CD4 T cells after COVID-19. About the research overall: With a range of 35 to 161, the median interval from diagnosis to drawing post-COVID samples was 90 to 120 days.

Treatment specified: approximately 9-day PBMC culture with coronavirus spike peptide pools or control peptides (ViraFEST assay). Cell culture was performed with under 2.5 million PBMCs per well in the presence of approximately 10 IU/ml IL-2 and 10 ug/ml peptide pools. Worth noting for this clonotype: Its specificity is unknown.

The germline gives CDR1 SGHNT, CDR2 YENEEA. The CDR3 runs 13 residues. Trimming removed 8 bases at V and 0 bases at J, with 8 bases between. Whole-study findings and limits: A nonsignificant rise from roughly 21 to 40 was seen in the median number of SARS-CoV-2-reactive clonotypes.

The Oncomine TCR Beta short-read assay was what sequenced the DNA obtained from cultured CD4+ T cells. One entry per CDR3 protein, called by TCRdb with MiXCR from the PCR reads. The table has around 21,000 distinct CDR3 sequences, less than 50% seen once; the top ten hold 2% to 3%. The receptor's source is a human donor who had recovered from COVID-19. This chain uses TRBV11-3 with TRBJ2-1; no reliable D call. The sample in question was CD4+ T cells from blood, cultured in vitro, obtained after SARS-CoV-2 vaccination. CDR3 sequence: CASRSGSYNEQFF. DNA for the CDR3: TGTGCCAGCCGGTCCGGCTCCTACAATGAGCAGTTCTTC. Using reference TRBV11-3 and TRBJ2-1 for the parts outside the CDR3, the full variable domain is EAGVVQSPRYKIIEKKQPVAFWCNPISGHNTLYWYLQNLGQGPELLIRYENEEAVDDSQLPKDRFSAERLKGVDSTLKIQPAELGDSAVYLCASRSGSYNEQFFGPGTRLTVL.